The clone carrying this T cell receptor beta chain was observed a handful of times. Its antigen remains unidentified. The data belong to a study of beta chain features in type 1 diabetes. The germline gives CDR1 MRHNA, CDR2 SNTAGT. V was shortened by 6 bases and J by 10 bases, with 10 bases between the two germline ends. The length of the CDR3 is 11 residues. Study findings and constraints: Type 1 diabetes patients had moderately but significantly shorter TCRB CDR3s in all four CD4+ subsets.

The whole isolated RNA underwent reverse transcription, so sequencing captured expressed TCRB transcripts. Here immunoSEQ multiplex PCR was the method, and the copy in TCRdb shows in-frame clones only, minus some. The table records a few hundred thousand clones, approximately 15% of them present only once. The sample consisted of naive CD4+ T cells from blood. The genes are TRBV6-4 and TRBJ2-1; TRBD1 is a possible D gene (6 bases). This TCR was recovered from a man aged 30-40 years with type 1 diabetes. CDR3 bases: TGTGCCAGCAGCAGGGGCGGGGAGCAGTTCTTC. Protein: CASSRGGEQFF.